The 18 T cell receptor beta chains below were found in one sample sequenced in a study of OX40 agonist ivuxolimab in advanced cancers. Sequencing was performed with immunoSEQ multiplex PCR; in TCRdb, only in-frame clones are kept and a portion is missing. Here the sample spans around 80,000 clones, 82% being singletons. The input for sequencing was CD4+ or CD8+ T cells sorted from blood, taken in a trial of the OX40 agonist ivuxolimab. All receptors come from an adult with an advanced solid tumor such as melanoma, head and neck, liver or kidney cancer.

The chain recombines TRBV6-1 with TRBJ1-5, with 7 bases matching TRBD1. After removal of 6 bases from V and 3 bases from J, the junction contained 5 bases not matched to a gene. Germline V gene data show CDR1 as MNHNS and CDR2 as SASEGT. The CDR3 length is 14 residues. The CDR3 DNA sequence: TGTGCCAGCAGCCCCGGGACAGTCAATCAGCCCCAGCATTTT. As protein: CASSPGTVNQPQHF.

The chain is built from TRBV23-1 and TRBJ1-5, with 10 bases that match TRBD1. TRBV23-1 has ORF status, its function being uncertain. Trimming took 4 bases from V and 1 from J; bases not matched to a gene: 7. CDR3 length: 17 amino acids. CDR3 sequence reads: CASSRRPGQGSNQPQHF. DNA for the CDR3: TGCGCCAGCAGTCGGCGACCGGGACAGGGGAGCAATCAGCCCCAGCATTTT.

The genes are TRBV19 and TRBJ1-1; 7 positions agree with TRBD1. The CDR3 sequence is 12 residues long. V lost 7 bases, J lost 8 bases, and 7 bases stayed unmatched. CDR1 is LNHDA, CDR2 SQIVND, per germline (reference sequence). The CDR3 coding sequence is TGTGCCAGTACCTTAGGGGGCGGAGAAGCTTTCTTT. It is translated as CASTLGGGEAFF.

The V gene is TRBV6-6, the J gene TRBJ2-6; maybe TRBD2 (7 bases). Trimming took 4 bases from V and 4 from J, leaving 14 bases between them. The CDR3 runs 16 residues. Germline V gene sequence: CDR1 MNHNY, CDR2 SVGAGI (reference sequence). CDR3 in DNA: TGTGCCAGCAGTTGGGGGAGGGGGTTCGGGGCCAACGTCCTGACTTTC. It is translated as CASSWGRGFGANVLTF.

The V call is TRBV28, the J call TRBJ2-1, with TRBD2 matching over 10 bases. Germline CDR1 MDHEN, CDR2 SYDVKM. The CDR3 contains 14 residues. V shed 8 bases and J 5 bases; nucleotides not matched to a gene: 6. The CDR3 here is CASRTSGLDNEQFF. The DNA of the CDR3 is TGTGCCAGCCGGACTAGCGGTCTGGACAATGAGCAGTTCTTC.

V and J are TRBV7-2 and TRBJ2-7; D is perhaps TRBD1 (5 bases). The CDR3 loop spans 14 amino acids. Looked up from germline, CDR1 is SGHTA and CDR2 is FQGNSA. Trimming stripped 2 bases from V and 6 bases from J, with 14 bases between. CDR3 sequence: CASSLRGRDGEQYF. CDR3 sequence (DNA): TGTGCCAGCAGCTTAAGGGGTAGGGATGGCGAGCAGTACTTC.

The chain uses TRBV7-8 and TRBJ1-1; 7 bases map to TRBD1. Per the germline V gene, CDR1 is SGHVS and CDR2 is FQNEAQ. The junction had 6 bases not matched to a gene; V was cut back by 3 bases and J by 8 bases. This CDR3 is 13 amino acids long. CDR3 protein: CASSFYQGGEAFF. CDR3 sequence (DNA): TGTGCCAGCAGCTTCTACCAGGGGGGGGAAGCTTTCTTT.

V is TRBV28 and J is TRBJ1-5; D unclear. The CDR3 length is 14 residues. The V end lost 6 bases, the J end lost 6 bases, and 15 bases lay between the germline ends. Germline lookup yields CDR1 MDHEN and CDR2 SYDVKM. The CDR3 region is CASSPKQPIQPQHF. The CDR3 nucleotides are TGTGCCAGCAGCCCAAAACAACCAATTCAGCCCCAGCATTTT.

This sequence joins TRBV2 and TRBJ1-2; perhaps TRBD1 as D (6 bases). The CDR3 has 12 residues. Per the germline V gene, CDR1 is SNHLY and CDR2 is FYNNEI. Trimming took 8 bases from V and 7 from J, leaving 14 bases between them. CDR3 DNA: TGTGCCAGCGGGGGCCCGGGGGCTGGCTACACCTTC. Protein sequence: CASGGPGAGYTF.

The gene calls are TRBV5-5 and TRBJ2-1, with TRBD2 matching 8 bases. Germline CDR1 is SGHKS and CDR2 is YYEKEE (reference sequence). The V segment lost 0 bases and the J segment 0 bases; nucleotides outside the gene matches: 2. CDR3 length equals 16 residues. Here the CDR3 reads CASSLDSGVSYNEQFF. The CDR3 coding sequence is TGTGCCAGCAGCTTGGATAGCGGGGTCTCCTACAATGAGCAGTTCTTC.

This clone appeared a few times. V is TRBV5-6 and J is TRBJ2-7; 10 nucleotides agree with TRBD1. With 3 bases clipped from V and 7 bases from J, the junction kept 10 bases outside the gene matches. CDR1 SGHDT and CDR2 YYEEEE come from the germline V gene. The CDR3 spans 15 residues. The CDR3: CASSSGTGALREQYF. The CDR3 DNA reads as TGTGCCAGCAGCTCCGGGACAGGGGCTTTACGGGAGCAGTACTTC.

The chain recombines TRBV6-6 with TRBJ2-7; tentatively, D is TRBD2 (5 bases). In germline, CDR1 is MNHNY, CDR2 SVGAGI (reference sequence). This CDR3 region has 15 residues. V was trimmed by 0 bases and J by 2 bases, leaving 11 bases between them. For the CDR3, the DNA is TGTGCCAGCAGTTACTCAAGGGCCGGGGCCTACGAGCAGTACTTC. This codes for CASSYSRAGAYEQYF.

The rearrangement uses TRBV18 and TRBJ2-1, with TRBD2 matching over 8 bases. Trimming took 4 bases from V and 8 from J; bases not matched to a gene: 10. CDR3 length equals 15 residues. The germline gives CDR1 KGHSH, CDR2 LQKENI. CDR3 sequence: CASSRAGVTRDEQFF. CDR3 sequence (DNA): TGTGCCAGCTCACGAGCGGGAGTAACCCGAGATGAGCAGTTCTTC.

V gene TRBV6-4 combines with J gene TRBJ1-5; 7 bases align to TRBD1. V trimming: 4 bases; J trimming: 6 bases; junction bases outside the gene matches: 3. The germline CDR1 and CDR2 sequences are MRHNA and SNTAGT. The CDR3 spans 13 residues. The CDR3: CASSAEGAQPQHF. The DNA of the CDR3 is TGTGCCAGCAGTGCCGAGGGGGCTCAGCCCCAGCATTTT.

The chain couples TRBV5-1 to TRBJ2-7, with 12 bases that match TRBD2. Trimming took 7 bases from V and 6 from J; bases not matched to a gene: 11. This CDR3 has 15 residues. Germline V gives CDR1 SGHRS, CDR2 YFSETQ. The CDR3 spells CASGGTSGLGGEQYF. As DNA, the CDR3 is TGCGCCAGCGGCGGGACTAGCGGGTTAGGTGGCGAGCAGTACTTC.

V and J are TRBV6-5 and TRBJ2-2; TRBD1 matches at 8 bases. The CDR3 covers 16 residues. V trimming: 2 bases; J trimming: 5 bases; junction bases outside the gene matches: 7. Germline V gene lookup returns CDR1 MNHEY and CDR2 SVGAGI. The CDR3 sequence is CASSYGQGAGTGELFF. Written as DNA, the CDR3 is TGTGCCAGCAGTTACGGGCAGGGGGCAGGAACCGGGGAGCTGTTTTTT.

The CDR3 region has the DNA TGTGCCAGTAGTCCGGGACCGGGAAACACTGAAGCTTTCTTT. Translation gives CASSPGPGNTEAFF. This chain connects TRBV19 to TRBJ1-1; TRBD1 might be the D (5 bases). V was trimmed by 5 bases and J by 2 bases, leaving 12 bases between them. Germline CDR1 LNHDA, CDR2 SQIVND (reference sequence). This CDR3 contains 14 residues.

V usage is TRBV6-5 and J usage is TRBJ1-2, with D unclear. This CDR3 is 15 amino acids long. The germline V gene has CDR1 MNHEY and CDR2 SVGAGI. With 0 bases removed from V and 2 bases from J, the gap between germline ends came to 10 bases. The DNA of the CDR3 is TGTGCCAGCAGTTACTCGTCCCTCACCAACTATGGCTACACCTTC. Translating it yields CASSYSSLTNYGYTF.